This T cell receptor beta chain was documented in a study of cytomegalovirus exposure and HLA in healthy donors. The PCR employed 60 Vbeta primers together with 13 Jbeta primers. Sequencing used immunoSEQ multiplex PCR; TCRdb keeps in-frame clones, though not all of them. The sample yields 120,000 or so clones, roughly 82% seen once. Trimming took 2 bases from V and 4 from J, leaving 6 bases between them. The CDR3 is made up of 13 amino acids. Germline V lookup: CDR1 MNHNS, CDR2 SASEGT. This chain connects TRBV6-1 to TRBJ1-3; D not resolved. The specimen was PBMCs. The TCR comes from a man aged 18 to 30 in good health and CMV-seropositive. CDR3 bases: TGTGCCAGCAGTGAATGGCAGGGAAACACCATATATTTT. Translation gives CASSEWQGNTIYF.